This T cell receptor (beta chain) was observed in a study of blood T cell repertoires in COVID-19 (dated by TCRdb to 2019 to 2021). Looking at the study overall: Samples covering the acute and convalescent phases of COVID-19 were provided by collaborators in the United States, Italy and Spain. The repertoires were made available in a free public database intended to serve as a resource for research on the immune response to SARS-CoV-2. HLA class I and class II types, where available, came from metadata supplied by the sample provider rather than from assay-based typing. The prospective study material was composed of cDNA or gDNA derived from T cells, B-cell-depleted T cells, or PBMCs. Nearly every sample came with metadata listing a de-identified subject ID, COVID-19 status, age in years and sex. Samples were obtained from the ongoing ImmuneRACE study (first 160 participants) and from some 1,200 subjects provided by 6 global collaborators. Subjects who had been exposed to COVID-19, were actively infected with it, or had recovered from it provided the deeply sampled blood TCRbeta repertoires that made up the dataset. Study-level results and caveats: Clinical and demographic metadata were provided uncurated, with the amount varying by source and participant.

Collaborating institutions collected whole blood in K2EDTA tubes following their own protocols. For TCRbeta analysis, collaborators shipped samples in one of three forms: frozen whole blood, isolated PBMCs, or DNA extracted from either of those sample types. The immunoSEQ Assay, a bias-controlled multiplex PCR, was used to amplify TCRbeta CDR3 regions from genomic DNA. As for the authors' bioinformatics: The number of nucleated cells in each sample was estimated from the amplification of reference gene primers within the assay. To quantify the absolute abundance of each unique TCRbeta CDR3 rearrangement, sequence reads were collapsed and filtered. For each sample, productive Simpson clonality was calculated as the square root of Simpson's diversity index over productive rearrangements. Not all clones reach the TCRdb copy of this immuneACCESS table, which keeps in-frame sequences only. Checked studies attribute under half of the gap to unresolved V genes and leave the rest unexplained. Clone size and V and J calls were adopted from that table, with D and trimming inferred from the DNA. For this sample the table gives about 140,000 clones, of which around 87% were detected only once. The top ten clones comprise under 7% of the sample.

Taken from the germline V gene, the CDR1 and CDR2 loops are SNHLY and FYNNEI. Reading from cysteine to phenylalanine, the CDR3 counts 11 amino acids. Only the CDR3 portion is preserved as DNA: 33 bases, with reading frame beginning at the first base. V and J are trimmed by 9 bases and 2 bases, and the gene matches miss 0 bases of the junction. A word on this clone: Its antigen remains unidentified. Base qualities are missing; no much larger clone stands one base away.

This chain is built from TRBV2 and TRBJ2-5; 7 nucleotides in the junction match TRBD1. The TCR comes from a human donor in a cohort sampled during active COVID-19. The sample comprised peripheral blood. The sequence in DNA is TGTGCCAGGGGACAGCAAGAGACCCAGTACTTC. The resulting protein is CARGQQETQYF.